This section outlines one TCR beta chain sequence together with its context. The data belong to a study of blood T cell repertoires in COVID-19. Sequencing used immunoSEQ multiplex PCR; TCRdb keeps in-frame clones, though not all of them. Of about 45,000 clones listed, 80% to 90% are singletons. Trimming removed 5 bases from V and 7 bases from J, with 15 bases in between. CDR1 is MNHNY and CDR2 is SVGAGI in the germline V gene (reference sequence). This CDR3 has 15 amino acids. Sequenced input: peripheral blood. The sequence was obtained from a woman at least 80 years old with acute or convalescent COVID-19. This sequence joins TRBV6-6 and TRBJ1-6; tentatively, D is TRBD1 (6 bases). DNA for the CDR3: TGTGCCAGCAGTGCCCCCGGGACAACAAATTCACCCCTCCACTTT. It is translated as CASSAPGTTNSPLHF.